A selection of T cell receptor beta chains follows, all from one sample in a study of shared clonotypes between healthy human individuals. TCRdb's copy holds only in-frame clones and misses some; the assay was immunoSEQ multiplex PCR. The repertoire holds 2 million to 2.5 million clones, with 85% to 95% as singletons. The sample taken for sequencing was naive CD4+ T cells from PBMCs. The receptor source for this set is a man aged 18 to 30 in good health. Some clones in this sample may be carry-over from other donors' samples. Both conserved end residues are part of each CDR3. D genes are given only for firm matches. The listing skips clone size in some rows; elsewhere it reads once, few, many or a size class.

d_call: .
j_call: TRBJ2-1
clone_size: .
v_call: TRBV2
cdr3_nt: TGTGCCAGCAGGGTGAAGGGGTCGGGCCTCGGTGAGCAGTTCTTC
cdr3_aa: CASRVKGSGLGEQFF

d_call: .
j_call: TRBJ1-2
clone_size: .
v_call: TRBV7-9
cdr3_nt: TGTGCCAGCACCTCAATCGGGACGGATGGCTACACCTTC
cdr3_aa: CASTSIGTDGYTF

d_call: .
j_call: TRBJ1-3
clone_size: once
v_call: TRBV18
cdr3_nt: TGTGCCAGCTCACCAGGCACCCCTGGAAACACCATATATTTT
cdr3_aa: CASSPGTPGNTIYF

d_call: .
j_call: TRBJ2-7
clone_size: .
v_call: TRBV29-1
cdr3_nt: TGCAGCGTTGGGGGTAGCTCCTACGAGCAGTACTTC
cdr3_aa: CSVGGSSYEQYF

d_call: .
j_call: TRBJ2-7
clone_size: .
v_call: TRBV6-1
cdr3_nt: TGTGCCAGCAGTCGGGGAACCTACGAGCAGTACTTC
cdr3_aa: CASSRGTYEQYF

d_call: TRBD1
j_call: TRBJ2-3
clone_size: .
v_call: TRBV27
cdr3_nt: TGTGCCAGCAGTTTATATGGGACAGGGGTCGCAGATACGCAGTATTTT
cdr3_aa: CASSLYGTGVADTQYF

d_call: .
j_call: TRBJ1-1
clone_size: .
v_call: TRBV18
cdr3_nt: TGTGCCAGCTCACAACCTTATCGTTCTGAAGCTTTCTTT
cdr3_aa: CASSQPYRSEAFF

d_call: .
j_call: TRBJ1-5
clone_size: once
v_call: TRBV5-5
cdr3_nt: TGTGCCAGCAGCCAGGACCGAAATCAGCCCCAGCATTTT
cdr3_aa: CASSQDRNQPQHF

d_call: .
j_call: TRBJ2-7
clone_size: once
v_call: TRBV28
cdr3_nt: TGTGCCAGCAGACCCAGGTGGGGGGCGGCCGAGCAGTACTTC
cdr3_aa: CASRPRWGAAEQYF

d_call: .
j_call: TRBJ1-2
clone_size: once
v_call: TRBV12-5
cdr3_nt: TGTGCTAGTGGTTTGGTAGAGGGAGGAAGTGGCTACACCTTC
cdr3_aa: CASGLVEGGSGYTF

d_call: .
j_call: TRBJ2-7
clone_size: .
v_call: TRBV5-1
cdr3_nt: TGCGCCAGCAGCTTGGACGGCTCGGGTGGCGAGCAGTACTTC
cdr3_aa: CASSLDGSGGEQYF

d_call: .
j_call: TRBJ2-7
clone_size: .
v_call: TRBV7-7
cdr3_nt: TGTGCCAGCAGCCCGGCTAATGGCTACGAGCAGTACTTC
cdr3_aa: CASSPANGYEQYF

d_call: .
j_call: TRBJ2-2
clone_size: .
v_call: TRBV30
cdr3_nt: TGTGCCTGGAAGAGGGAGGTTTTAACCGGGGAGCTGTTTTTT
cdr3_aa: CAWKREVLTGELFF

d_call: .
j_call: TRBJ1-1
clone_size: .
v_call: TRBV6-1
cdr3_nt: TGTGCCAGCAGTACCATTGGGGGGGACACTGAAGCTTTCTTT
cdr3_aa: CASSTIGGDTEAFF

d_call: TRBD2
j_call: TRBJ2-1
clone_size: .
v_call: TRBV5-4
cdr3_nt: TGTGCCAGCAGCTTGGAGCTAGCGGGAGCGGGTGAGCAGTTCTTC
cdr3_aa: CASSLELAGAGEQFF